The 15 T cell receptor beta chains reported below all come from one sample, sequenced in a study of tumor-infiltrating lymphocytes in primary liver carcinoma. Using a constant-region primer together with ProtoScript II reverse transcriptase, TCR beta cDNA was made from 500 ng of total RNA. Three rounds of nested multiplex PCR with slightly modified ARM-PCR produced TCR beta libraries. Use of TRBV1-TRBV30 forward primers with a C-beta reverse primer characterized the first two PCR rounds, which lasted around 11 cycles each. TCRdb analysed the multiplex PCR reads with MiXCR anew, one entry per CDR3 protein. The table includes under 30,000 distinct CDR3 sequences, 78% detected once. Co-extraction of RNA and DNA was performed on about 20-33 mg of unsorted bulk tissue. Material: liver tumor tissue from sampling region 3. Subset denoted: tumor region T3, left-lateral pole. The receptors originated from a man in his forties with primary liver carcinoma and hepatitis B virus infection.

The rearrangement links TRBV11-2 to TRBJ2-1, with D possibly being TRBD1 (6 bases). CDR1 and CDR2 from the germline V gene are SGHAT and FQNNGV. V was trimmed by 5 bases and J by 0 bases, leaving 20 bases between them. The CDR3 runs 18 residues. This CDR3 reads CASSIAIHRVISYNEQFF. Here the CDR3 DNA reads TGTGCCAGCAGCATTGCCATTCACAGGGTTATCTCCTACAATGAGCAGTTCTTC.

Comment on this clonotype: One junction end does not reproduce the germline sequence, and a read error may be involved. V gene TRBV4-2 combines with J gene TRBJ1-5; a weak D match, TRBD1 (6 bases). The germline gives CDR1 LGHNA, CDR2 YNFKEQ. The CDR3 sequence is 19 residues long. For the CDR3, the DNA is TGTGCCAGCAGCCAAGGGGAGAGGTCAGGACAGCTTAGCAATCAACCCCAGCATTTT. The encoded protein is CASSQGERSGQLSNQPQHF.

Comments on this clonotype: A read error may account for a junction end that differs from germline. The V call is TRBV11-2, the J call TRBJ2-5; TRBD2 matches at 8 bases. CDR1 is SGHAT, CDR2 FQNNGV, per germline. CDR3 length equals 16 residues. The CDR3 DNA reads TGTGCCTGCAGCCAAACTTCTGGCGGGGGGAAGGATACCCAGTACTTC. Encoded protein: CACSQTSGGGKDTQYF.

Regarding this clonotype: The CDR3 end shows no conserved phenylalanine or tryptophan, and so a read error is likely. No DNA is shown, since the ends of the CDR3 on it are uncertain; the CDR3 is the one TCRdb lists. The chain employs TRBV11-1 and TRBJ2-3; the D call in the table, TRBD2, was not verified against the DNA. Germline V CDR1 and CDR2: SGHAT, FQDESV (reference sequence). The length of the CDR3 is 15 amino acids, counting both ends. CDR3 loop: CASSLVVGASDTLYL.

This clonotype was seen ten or more times. The chain joins TRBV7-8 to TRBJ2-6, with D possibly TRBD1 on 5 matching bases. There are 14 residues in the CDR3. V shed 5 bases and J shed 2 bases, with 7 bases lying between them. Per the germline V gene, CDR1 is SGHVS and CDR2 is FQNEAQ. The CDR3 nucleotides are TGTGCCAGCAGCGGGGCGCCTGGGGCCAACGTCCTGACTTTC. Amino acids: CASSGAPGANVLTF.

In this sample, this clonotype turned up a few times. One end of the junction fails to match germline, which may point to a read error. CDR3 DNA sequence: TGTGCCAGTAGTCAAACTCCTGGCGGGGGGAGAGAGACCCAATACTTC. Protein: CASSQTPGGGRETQYF. The chain joins TRBV11-2 to TRBJ2-5; 8 bases match TRBD2. Germline lookup yields CDR1 SGHAT and CDR2 FQNNGV. The CDR3 is made up of 16 amino acids.

For this clonotype: Without the conserved terminal phenylalanine or tryptophan, this CDR3 likely stems from a read error. Because the CDR3's place on the DNA is in doubt, the DNA is left out and the CDR3 is given as listed by TCRdb. The chain couples TRBV5-1 to TRBJ2-5; TRBD1 reflects the table's D call only, with no check against the DNA. CDR1 and CDR2 from the germline V gene are SGHRS and YFSETQ. The CDR3 length equals 15 residues, ends included. CDR3 sequence: CASSIGGRYGETQYL.

There are a few counts of this clonotype. The junction does not match germline at one end; this may be a read error. This chain uses TRBV29-1 with TRBJ2-3; D is unresolved. There are 15 residues in the CDR3. Germline CDR1 SQVTM, CDR2 ANQGSEA. The CDR3 is CSVEKWARTQDTQYF. The CDR3 bases are TGCAGCGTTGAGAAATGGGCTAGGACCCAGGATACGCAGTATTTC.

To note about this clonotype: No conserved phenylalanine or tryptophan is present at the end of the CDR3, so a read error is the likely explanation. CDR3 residues: CASSFIQGPIHNEQYL. The CDR3 DNA sequence: TGTGCCAGCAGCTTCATACAGGGTCCCATACATAACGAGCAGTACTTA. The chain has TRBV11-2 and TRBJ2-7, with D maybe TRBD1 (6 bases). The CDR3 is 16 residues long. Germline lookup yields CDR1 SGHAT and CDR2 FQNNGV. Between the trimmed V and J ends, which lost 3 bases and 5 bases, there was a span of 20 bases.

Remarks on this clonotype: At one boundary the junction diverges from the germline segment, which might be a read error. The rearrangement uses TRBV11-2 and TRBJ2-5; D could derive from TRBD1 or TRBD2 (5 bases each). From germline, CDR1 is SGHAT and CDR2 FQNNGV. This CDR3 has 16 amino acids. The CDR3 DNA reads TGTGCCGGCAGCCAAACTCCTGGTGAGGGGAAAGAGACCCAATACTTC. Amino acids: CAGSQTPGEGKETQYF.

The chain combines TRBV10-3 with TRBJ1-1; 10 bases line up with TRBD1. This CDR3 region has 16 residues. Germline-derived CDR1 and CDR2 are ENHRY and SYGVKD. After removal of 5 bases from V and 14 bases from J, the junction contained 20 bases not matched to a gene. CDR3 bases: TGTGCCATCAGTTACGATAGTGGACAGGGGGGGACTGAAGTCTTCTTT. The encoded protein is CAISYDSGQGGTEVFF.

As concerns this clonotype: One end of the junction fails to match germline, which may point to a read error. The rearrangement uses TRBV6-1 and TRBJ1-5; D perhaps matches TRBD1 (6 bases). Germline lookup yields CDR1 MNHNS and CDR2 SASEGT. The CDR3 has 14 residues. This CDR3 reads CVSSEGGSDQPQHF. The DNA of the CDR3 is TGTGTCAGCAGTGAGGGGGGATCGGATCAGCCCCAGCATTTT.

The rearrangement joins TRBV11-1 to TRBJ1-1; the D is unclear. Germline CDR1 reads SGHAT; CDR2 reads FQDESV (reference sequence). This CDR3 is built from 15 residues. Trimming left V 5 bases short and J 4 bases short, with 17 bases between. The CDR3 protein is CASSPGLIMITEAFF. CDR3 in DNA: TGTGCCAGCAGCCCCGGACTCATTATGATCACTGAAGCTTTCTTT.

As to this clonotype: A much larger clone sits a single nucleotide away, making a read error possible. The chain recombines TRBV11-2 with TRBJ2-1; D gene unclear. CDR3 length: 13 residues. Germline assignment: CDR1 SGHAT and CDR2 FQNNGV. CDR3 protein: CTRSLNDAYEQFF. The CDR3 DNA follows: TGTACCAGGAGCTTAAATGATGCCTATGAGCAGTTCTTC.

On this clonotype itself: At one of its ends the junction is not consistent with the germline gene, which may arise from a read error. V is TRBV4-1 and J is TRBJ1-5, with 7 positions matching TRBD1. CDR1 and CDR2 (germline): MGHRA, YSYEKL. The CDR3 runs to 16 residues. The CDR3 region has the DNA TGCGCCAGCAGCGAAGAAGGCGGACAGGTGGACCAGTCCCAGCATTTT. This codes for CASSEEGGQVDQSQHF.